Below are 9 T cell receptor beta chains sequenced from a single sample in a study of blood T cell repertoires in COVID-19 (dated by TCRdb to 2019 to 2021). Libraries were constructed by the immunoSEQ multiplex PCR assay. In TCRdb, the immuneACCESS table is reduced to in-frame sequences with V and J assigned. These tables do not hold every clone; where another copy was compared, an unresolved V gene accounts for under half, and the others remain unexplained. Here the sample has some 270,000 clones; 88% occur a single time. The biggest ten clones account for 2.5% to 4% of the sample. Material for sequencing was PBMCs or T cells enriched from blood (not recorded which). The source is a woman aged 40 to 50 who had been exposed to COVID-19.

J is TRBJ2-1 and V is TRBV7-3, with D uncertain. Trimming pared 0 bases from V and 6 bases from J, leaving 6 bases between. Germline loops: CDR1 SGHTA, CDR2 FQGTGA. This CDR3 has 13 amino acids. CDR3 bases: TGTGCCAGCAGCTTAACGGTGAGCAATGAGCAGTTCTTC. It specifies CASSLTVSNEQFF.

The chain has TRBV15 and TRBJ1-1, with 7 bases lining up with TRBD1. Germline-derived CDR1 and CDR2 are LNHNV and YYDKDF (reference sequence). With V trimmed by 10 bases and J by 4 bases, 3 bases remained unmatched. CDR3 size: 11 residues. The CDR3 DNA reads TGTGCCATTACAGGGGTCACTGAAGCTTTCTTT. Translation: CAITGVTEAFF. The whole variable domain, remainder taken from reference TRBV15 and TRBJ1-1, is DAMVIQNPRYQVTQFGKPVTLSCSQTLNHNVMYWYQQKSSQAPKLLFHYYDKDFNNEADTPDNFQSRRPNTSFCFLDIRSPGLGDTAMYLCAITGVTEAFFGQGTRLTVV.

In its sample, this clone was seen once. The chain has TRBV7-8 and TRBJ1-1; the match to TRBD1 covers 9 bases. V dropped 6 bases and J dropped 7; count of bases not matched to a gene: 9. In germline, CDR1 is SGHVS, CDR2 FQNEAQ. CDR3 size: 14 residues. Here the CDR3 DNA reads TGTGCCAGCAGTCTGACAGGGGGGGCCCGTGAAGCTTTCTTT. Its protein product is CASSLTGGAREAFF.

The gene calls are TRBV2 and TRBJ1-2, with 7 bases fitting TRBD1. The CDR3 is made up of 14 amino acids. V was pared by 8 bases and J by 7 bases, with 13 bases of the junction left unmatched. Germline V gives CDR1 SNHLY, CDR2 FYNNEI. CDR3 DNA: TGTGCCAGCCGGGTCACTGGGCCAGGGGGTGGCTACACCTTC. Its protein is CASRVTGPGGGYTF.

The J gene is TRBJ2-3, the V gene TRBV4-2; tentative D call: TRBD1 (5 bases). Per germline, CDR1 LGHNA and CDR2 YNFKEQ. This CDR3 comprises 15 residues. Trimming took off 4 bases at V and 6 bases at J, with 17 bases between the two ends. The CDR3 nucleotides are TGTGCCAGCAGCCGCCAGGGAAACTATGGGGATACGCAGTATTTT. Translating it yields CASSRQGNYGDTQYF.

The V gene is TRBV27, the J gene TRBJ2-2, with 15 nucleotides matching TRBD2. The junction had 14 bases not matched to a gene; V was cut back by 6 bases and J by 6 bases. There are 19 residues in the CDR3. Germline CDR1 and CDR2: MNHEY and SMNVEV (reference sequence). The CDR3 nucleotides are TGTGCCAGCAGCTCCCCGGGACTAGCGGGGGGTTGGGGCGCCGGGGAGCTGTTTTTT. Amino acid sequence: CASSSPGLAGGWGAGELFF.

This chain connects TRBV6-2 or TRBV6-3 to TRBJ2-6, with D possibly TRBD2 on 6 matching bases. Germline CDR1 is MNHEY and CDR2 is SVGEGT. Trimming shortened V by 2 bases and J by 1 base, and 6 bases separated the two germline ends. The CDR3 consists of 15 residues. The DNA for the CDR3 is TGTGCCAGCAGTTACGGAGGGTCTGGGGCCAACGTCCTGACTTTC. This codes for CASSYGGSGANVLTF.

The V call is TRBV4-2, the J call TRBJ1-2; TRBD1 matches at 7 bases. The CDR3 loop spans 15 amino acids. Germline loops: CDR1 LGHNA, CDR2 YNFKEQ. V gave up 4 bases and J gave up 2 bases; unmatched junction bases: 7. CDR3 in amino acids: CASSPMLQGNYGYTF. DNA for the CDR3: TGTGCCAGCAGCCCGATGTTACAGGGGAACTATGGCTACACCTTC.

V and J are TRBV7-3 and TRBJ2-3; TRBD2 matches 9 bases. From germline, CDR1 is SGHTA and CDR2 FQGTGA. CDR3 length: 16 residues. V lost 4 bases, J lost 2 bases, and 7 bases stayed unmatched. The DNA for the CDR3 is TGTGCCAGCAGCTCTCTGACTAGCGGTTTCACAGATACGCAGTATTTT. Protein sequence: CASSSLTSGFTDTQYF.